The TCR beta chain described here comes from a study of blood T cell repertoires in COVID-19. Study-level information: Both acute and convalescent COVID-19 samples were obtained from the United States, Italy and Spain. T cells, B-cell-depleted T cells, or PBMCs supplied cDNA or gDNA.

Germline V gives CDR1 MNHEY, CDR2 SMNVEV (reference sequence). CDR3 length: 14 residues. Trimming took 6 bases from V and 1 from J, leaving 10 bases between them. In the study's own analysis: Estimation of nucleated cell counts was performed using reference gene primer amplification. Profiling relied on immunoSEQ multiplex PCR, and the TCRdb table lists in-frame clones only, not all of them. The V and J calls and the clone size are those of that table, but D and trimming were determined from the DNA. The table records 50,000 to 65,000 clones, 81% of them present only once. This chain links TRBV27 with TRBJ1-5; D possibly corresponds to TRBD1 (6 bases). Sequenced sample: peripheral blood. This sequence originates from a woman aged 60-75 years with acute or convalescent COVID-19. CDR3: CASSGQLSNQPQHF. CDR3 sequence (DNA): TGTGCCAGCAGCGGACAGTTGAGCAATCAGCCCCAGCATTTT.